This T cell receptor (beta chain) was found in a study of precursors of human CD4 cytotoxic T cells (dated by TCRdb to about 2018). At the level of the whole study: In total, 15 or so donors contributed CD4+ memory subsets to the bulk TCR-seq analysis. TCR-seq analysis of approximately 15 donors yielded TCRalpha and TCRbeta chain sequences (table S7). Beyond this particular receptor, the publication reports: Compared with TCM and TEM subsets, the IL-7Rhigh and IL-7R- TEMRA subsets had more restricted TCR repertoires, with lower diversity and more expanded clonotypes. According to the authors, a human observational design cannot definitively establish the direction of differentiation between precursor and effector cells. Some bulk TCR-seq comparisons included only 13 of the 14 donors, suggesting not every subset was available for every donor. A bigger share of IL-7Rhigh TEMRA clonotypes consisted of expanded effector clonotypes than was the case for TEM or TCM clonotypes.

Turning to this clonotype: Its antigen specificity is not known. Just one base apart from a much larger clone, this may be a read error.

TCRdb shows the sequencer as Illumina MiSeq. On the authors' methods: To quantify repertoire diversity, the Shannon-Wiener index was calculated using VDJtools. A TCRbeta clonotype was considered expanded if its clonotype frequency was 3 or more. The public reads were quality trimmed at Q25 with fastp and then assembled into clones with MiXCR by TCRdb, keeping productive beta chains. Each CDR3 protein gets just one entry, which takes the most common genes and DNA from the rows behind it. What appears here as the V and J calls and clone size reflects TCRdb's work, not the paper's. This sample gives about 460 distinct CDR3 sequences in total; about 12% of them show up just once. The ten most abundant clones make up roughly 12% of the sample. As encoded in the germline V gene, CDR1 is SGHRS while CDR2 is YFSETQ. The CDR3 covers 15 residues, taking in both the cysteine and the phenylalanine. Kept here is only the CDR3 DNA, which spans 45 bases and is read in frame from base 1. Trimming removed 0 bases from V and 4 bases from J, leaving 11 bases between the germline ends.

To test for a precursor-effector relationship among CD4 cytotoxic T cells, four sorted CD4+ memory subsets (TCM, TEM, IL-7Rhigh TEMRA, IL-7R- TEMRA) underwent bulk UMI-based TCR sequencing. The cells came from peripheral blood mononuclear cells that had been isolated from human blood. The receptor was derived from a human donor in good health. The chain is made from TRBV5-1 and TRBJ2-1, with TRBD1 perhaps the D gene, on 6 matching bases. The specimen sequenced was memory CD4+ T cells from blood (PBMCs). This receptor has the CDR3 CASSLAGVRYNEQFF. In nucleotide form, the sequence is TGCGCCAGCAGCTTGGCAGGGGTCAGATACAATGAGCAGTTCTTC.